The T cell receptor beta chain under discussion was sequenced for a study of cytomegalovirus exposure and HLA in healthy donors. Study-level findings and limits: High specificity and sensitivity for cytomegalovirus status were reported for the classifier.

Libraries were prepared by immunoSEQ multiplex PCR; TCRdb keeps only in-frame clonotypes and omits some of them. Seen here are 230,000 or so clones, 70% to 90% observed once, and the top ten hold around 3%. Comments on this clone: Its target is unknown.

In germline, CDR1 is SGHRS, CDR2 YFSETQ. The CDR3 runs 14 residues. Trimming stripped 4 bases from V and 2 bases from J, with 11 bases between. What was sequenced was PBMCs. The J gene is TRBJ2-3, the V gene TRBV5-1, with a possible D match to TRBD1 (6 bases). This TCR was recovered from a woman between 18 and 29 years old in good health and CMV-seronegative. CDR3 sequence (DNA): TGCGCCAGCAGCGACAGGACCTACACAGATACGCAGTATTTT. Its protein is CASSDRTYTDTQYF.